This T cell receptor beta chain appears in the sequencing data of a study of glioma-infiltrating T cells after dendritic cell vaccination. Background on the study: Patients had newly diagnosed or recurrent glioblastoma and received dendritic cell vaccines. Dendritic cells derived from monocytes and pulsed with autologous tumor lysate formed the vaccine. Dendritic cell vaccine was injected intradermally three times, biweekly.

Only in-frame clones appear in the TCRdb table, and some are missing; sequencing was by immunoSEQ multiplex PCR. Among about 82,000 clones listed, around 90% were seen once. V trimming: 6 bases; J trimming: 7 bases; junction bases outside the gene matches: 11. This CDR3 has 15 residues. From germline, CDR1 is MNHNS and CDR2 SASEGT. Source: blood, taken before dendritic cell vaccination. This rearrangement joins TRBV6-1 to TRBJ1-5; the match to TRBD1 covers 8 bases. This clonotype originated in a human donor with glioblastoma. CDR3 nucleotides: TGTGCCAGCAGACAGACAGGGGAAGTAGGCCAGCCCCAGCATTTT. It is translated as CASRQTGEVGQPQHF.